This T cell receptor beta chain was identified in a study of control samples from healthy donors and cancer patients. Germline-derived CDR1 and CDR2 are MDHEN and SYDVKM. Trimming stripped 6 bases from V and 10 bases from J, with 24 bases between. The CDR3 has 15 residues. Data came from immunoSEQ multiplex PCR; TCRdb stores just in-frame clones and leaves some out. The sample yields about 60,000 clones, 70% to 90% seen once. The chain recombines TRBV28 with TRBJ1-1, with D possibly matching TRBD1 (6 bases). Input material: blood. This clonotype was obtained from a man aged 35-49 years in good health. The CDR3 sequence: CASSGGGGRGLAAFF. CDR3 coding DNA: TGTGCCAGCAGCGGTGGGGGGGGCCGCGGGTTGGCAGCTTTCTTT.